This entry is about one T cell receptor (beta chain). The record originates from a study of blood T cell repertoires in COVID-19. CDR1 is PRHDT, CDR2 FYEKMQ, per germline (reference sequence). The trim removed 4 bases at V and 2 bases at J, leaving 5 bases unmatched. The length of the CDR3 is 14 residues. Method: immunoSEQ multiplex PCR; TCRdb's copy keeps in-frame clones and lacks some. Of about 140,000 clones in the sample, around 85% are singletons; the top ten hold 6.2%. This TCR was recovered from a middle-aged woman who had recovered from COVID-19. The sample was PBMCs or T cells enriched from blood (not recorded which). This chain connects TRBV13 to TRBJ2-7, with TRBD1 matching over 7 bases. The DNA of the CDR3 is TGTGCCAGCAGCTCCCGGGACAGCACCTACGAGCAGTACTTC. Translating it yields CASSSRDSTYEQYF.